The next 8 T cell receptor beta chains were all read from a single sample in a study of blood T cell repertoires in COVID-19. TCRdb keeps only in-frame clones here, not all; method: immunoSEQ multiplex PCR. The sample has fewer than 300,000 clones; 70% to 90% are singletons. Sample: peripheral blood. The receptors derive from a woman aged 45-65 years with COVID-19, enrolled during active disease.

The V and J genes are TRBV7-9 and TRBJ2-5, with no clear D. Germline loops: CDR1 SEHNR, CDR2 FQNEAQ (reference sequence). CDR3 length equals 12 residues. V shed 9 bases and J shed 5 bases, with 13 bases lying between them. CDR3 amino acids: CASSGYGETQYF. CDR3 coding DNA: TGTGCCAGTTCGGGTTATGGTGAGACCCAGTACTTC.

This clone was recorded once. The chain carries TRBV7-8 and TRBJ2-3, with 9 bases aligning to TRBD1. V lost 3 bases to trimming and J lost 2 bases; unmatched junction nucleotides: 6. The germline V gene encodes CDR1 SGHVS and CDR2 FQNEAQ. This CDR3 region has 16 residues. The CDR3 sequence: CASSLATGGYTDTQYF. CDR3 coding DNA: TGTGCCAGCAGCTTGGCGACAGGGGGATACACAGATACGCAGTATTTT.

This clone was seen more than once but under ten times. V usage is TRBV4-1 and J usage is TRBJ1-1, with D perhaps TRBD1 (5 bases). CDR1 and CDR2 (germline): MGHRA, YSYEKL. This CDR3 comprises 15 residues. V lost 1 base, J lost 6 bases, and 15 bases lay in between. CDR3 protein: CASSQAPGLASEAFF. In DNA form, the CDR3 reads TGCGCCAGCAGCCAAGCCCCAGGGTTGGCCTCTGAAGCTTTCTTT.

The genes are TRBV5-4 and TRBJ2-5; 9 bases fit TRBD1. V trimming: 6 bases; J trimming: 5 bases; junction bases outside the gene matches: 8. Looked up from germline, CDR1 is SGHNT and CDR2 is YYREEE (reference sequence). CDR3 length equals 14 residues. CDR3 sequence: CASTLQGAAETQYF. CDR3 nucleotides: TGTGCCAGCACCCTACAGGGGGCTGCGGAGACCCAGTACTTC.

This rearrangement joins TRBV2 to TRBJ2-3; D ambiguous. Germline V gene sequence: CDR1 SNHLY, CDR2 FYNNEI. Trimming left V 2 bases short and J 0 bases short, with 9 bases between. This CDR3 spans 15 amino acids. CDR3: CASSETLRSTDTQYF. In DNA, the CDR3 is TGTGCCAGCAGTGAAACTTTACGTAGCACAGATACGCAGTATTTT.

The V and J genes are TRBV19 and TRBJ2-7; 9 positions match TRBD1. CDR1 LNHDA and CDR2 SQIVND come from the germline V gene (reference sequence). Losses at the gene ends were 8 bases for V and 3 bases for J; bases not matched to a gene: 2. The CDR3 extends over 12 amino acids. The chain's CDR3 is CASQDRGYEQYF. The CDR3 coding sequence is TGTGCCAGTCAGGACAGGGGCTACGAGCAGTACTTC.

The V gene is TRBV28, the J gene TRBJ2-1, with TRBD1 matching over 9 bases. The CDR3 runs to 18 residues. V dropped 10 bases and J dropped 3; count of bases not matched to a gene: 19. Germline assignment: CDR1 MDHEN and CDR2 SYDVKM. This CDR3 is CATKEGGKRTGVYNEQFF. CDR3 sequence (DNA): TGTGCCACTAAAGAGGGGGGAAAGAGGACAGGGGTCTACAATGAGCAGTTCTTC.

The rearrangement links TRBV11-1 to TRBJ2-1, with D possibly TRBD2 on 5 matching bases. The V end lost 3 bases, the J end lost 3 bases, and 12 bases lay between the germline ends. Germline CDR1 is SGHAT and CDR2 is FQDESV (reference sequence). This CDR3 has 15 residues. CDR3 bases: TGTGCCAGCAGCTTTTCCTGGACTGACTACAATGAGCAGTTCTTC. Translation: CASSFSWTDYNEQFF.